Each of the 9 T cell receptor beta chains below was sequenced from the same sample in a study of blood T cell repertoires in COVID-19. TCRdb's copy holds only in-frame clones and misses some; the assay was immunoSEQ multiplex PCR. The sample yields over 120,000 clones, roughly three quarters seen once. The sequenced material came from peripheral blood. Every receptor here comes from a woman aged 70-85 years with COVID-19, enrolled during active disease.

The chain carries TRBV27 and TRBJ2-7; D call uncertain. V lost 5 bases and J 6 bases, leaving 8 bases between the germline ends. The length of the CDR3 is 11 residues. Germline CDR1 and CDR2: MNHEY and SMNVEV (reference sequence). CDR3 amino acids: CASSQMSEQYF. CDR3 coding DNA: TGTGCCAGCAGTCAAATGTCCGAGCAGTACTTC.

With respect to this clone: Different DNA sequences within this sample yield the same CDR3. The CDR3 region is CASSLDRGYEQYF. In DNA, the CDR3 is TGCGCCAGCAGCCTAGACAGGGGCTACGAGCAGTACTTC. This chain joins TRBV5-1 and TRBJ2-7; 8 bases match TRBD1. The CDR3 sequence is 13 residues long. J lost 3 bases, V lost 4 bases, and 3 bases had no gene match. Germline loops: CDR1 SGHRS, CDR2 YFSETQ.

This clone came up a few times. The chain links TRBV3-1 (or the pseudogene TRBV3-2) to TRBJ1-4, with 7 bases fitting TRBD1. The CDR3 is made up of 16 amino acids. Germline CDR1 reads LGHDT; CDR2 reads YNNKEL (reference sequence). Trimming at V came to 4 bases and at J to 7 bases, leaving 12 bases not matched to a gene. CDR3 in DNA: TGTGCCAGCAGCCCACCCCGGGGGAACAGGGGTGAAAAACTGTTTTTT. It is translated as CASSPPRGNRGEKLFF.

The V gene is TRBV4-1, the J gene TRBJ2-7, with 7 nucleotides matching TRBD1. Losses at the gene ends were 1 base for V and 2 bases for J; bases not matched to a gene: 11. CDR1 is MGHRA and CDR2 is YSYEKL in the germline V gene. This CDR3 is 17 amino acids long. The CDR3 sequence is CASSQGVRTGQPYEQYF. The CDR3 DNA sequence: TGCGCCAGCAGCCAAGGTGTTAGGACAGGCCAACCCTACGAGCAGTACTTC.

V and J are TRBV5-1 and TRBJ1-4; D not certain. Germline V gives CDR1 SGHRS, CDR2 YFSETQ. V was trimmed by 2 bases and J by 10 bases, leaving 15 bases between them. The CDR3 has 14 amino acids. The CDR3 DNA reads TGCGCCAGCAGCTTTTTTCCACAAGCGGGAAAACTGTTTTTT. As protein: CASSFFPQAGKLFF. Drawing the rest from reference TRBV5-1 and TRBJ1-4, the complete variable domain is KAGVTQTPRYLIKTRGQQVTLSCSPISGHRSVSWYQQTPGQGLQFLFEYFSETQRNKGNFPGRFSGRQFSNSRSEMNVSTLELGDSALYLCASSFFPQAGKLFFGSGTQLSVL.

The J gene is TRBJ2-5, the V gene TRBV19; D is possibly TRBD2 (5 bases). CDR1 LNHDA and CDR2 SQIVND come from the germline V gene (reference sequence). The V and J ends lost 5 bases and 5 bases respectively, with 15 bases between them. The CDR3 consists of 14 residues. The CDR3 DNA reads TGTGCCAGTAGTCTGCCCTCTAGAGGGGAGACCCAGTACTTC. Its translation is CASSLPSRGETQYF.

This rearrangement joins TRBV2 to TRBJ2-7, with a tentative D call TRBD1 (7 bases). Trimming stripped 6 bases from V and 1 base from J, with 16 bases between. Germline CDR1 and CDR2: SNHLY and FYNNEI. The CDR3 length is 15 residues. CDR3 DNA: TGTGCCAGCAGATCGGACAGGAGGGTTTCCTACGAGCAGTACTTC. Its protein product is CASRSDRRVSYEQYF.

The chain has TRBV27 and TRBJ2-7, with 7 bases fitting TRBD1. Germline V CDR1 and CDR2: MNHEY, SMNVEV (reference sequence). The CDR3 contains 13 residues. V lost 8 bases, J lost 4 bases, and 8 bases stayed unmatched. CDR3 bases: TGTGCCAGCGGGGGACAGCCGGAGTACGAGCAGTACTTC. Translating gives CASGGQPEYEQYF.

The chain recombines TRBV3-1 (or the pseudogene TRBV3-2) with TRBJ1-1, with 9 bases lining up with TRBD1. Per the germline V gene, CDR1 is LGHDT and CDR2 is YNNKEL (reference sequence). There are 17 residues in the CDR3. The V and J ends lost 4 bases and 7 bases, in that order; junction bases with no gene match: 16. CDR3 bases: TGTGCCAGCAGCCCCAGACAGGGGGAGGTAGCTTTAGGTGAAGCTTTCTTT. Translating it yields CASSPRQGEVALGEAFF.